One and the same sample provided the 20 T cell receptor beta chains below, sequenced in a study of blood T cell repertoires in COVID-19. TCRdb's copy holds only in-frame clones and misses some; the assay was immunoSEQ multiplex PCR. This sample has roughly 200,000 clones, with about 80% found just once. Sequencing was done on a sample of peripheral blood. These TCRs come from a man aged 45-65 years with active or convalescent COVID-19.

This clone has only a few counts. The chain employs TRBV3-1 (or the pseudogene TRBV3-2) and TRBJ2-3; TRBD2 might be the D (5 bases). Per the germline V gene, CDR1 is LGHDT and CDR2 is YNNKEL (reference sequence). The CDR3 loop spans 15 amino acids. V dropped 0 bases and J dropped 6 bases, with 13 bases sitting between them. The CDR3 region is CASSQDRTRGDTQYF. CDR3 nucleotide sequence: TGTGCCAGCAGCCAAGATCGAACCCGAGGGGATACGCAGTATTTT.

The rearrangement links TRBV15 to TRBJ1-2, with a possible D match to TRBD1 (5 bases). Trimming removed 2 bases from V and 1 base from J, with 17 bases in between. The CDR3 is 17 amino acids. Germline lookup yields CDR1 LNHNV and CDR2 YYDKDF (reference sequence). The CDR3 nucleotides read TGTGCCACCAGCAGACATGCGGGTGGGACTGATAACTATGGCTACACCTTC. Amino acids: CATSRHAGGTDNYGYTF.

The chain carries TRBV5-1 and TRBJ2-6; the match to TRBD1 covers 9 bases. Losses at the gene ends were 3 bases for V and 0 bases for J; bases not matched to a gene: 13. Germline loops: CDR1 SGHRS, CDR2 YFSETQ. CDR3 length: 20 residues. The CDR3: CASSSLVPGQGFSGANVLTF. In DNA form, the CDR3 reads TGCGCCAGCAGCTCATTAGTTCCGGGACAGGGATTCTCTGGGGCCAACGTCCTGACTTTC.

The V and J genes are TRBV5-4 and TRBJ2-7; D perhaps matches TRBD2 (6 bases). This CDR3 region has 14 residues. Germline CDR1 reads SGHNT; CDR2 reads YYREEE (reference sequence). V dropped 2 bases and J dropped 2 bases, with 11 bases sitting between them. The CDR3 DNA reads TGTGCCAGCAGCTTCTCGGAGGGAGCCTACGAGCAGTACTTC. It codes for CASSFSEGAYEQYF.

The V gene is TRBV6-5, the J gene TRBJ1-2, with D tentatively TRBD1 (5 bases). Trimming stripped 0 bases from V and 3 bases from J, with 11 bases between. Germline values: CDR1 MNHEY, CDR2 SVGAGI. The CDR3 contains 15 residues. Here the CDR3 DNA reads TGTGCCAGCAGTTACTCGGGGCAGGCCGACTATGGCTACACCTTC. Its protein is CASSYSGQADYGYTF.

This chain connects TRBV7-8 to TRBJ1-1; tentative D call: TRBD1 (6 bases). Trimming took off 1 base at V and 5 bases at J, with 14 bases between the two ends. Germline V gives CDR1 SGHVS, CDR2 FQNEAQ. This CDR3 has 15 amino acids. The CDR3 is CASSLGTSRGTEAFF. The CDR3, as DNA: TGTGCCAGCAGCTTAGGGACCTCGAGGGGGACTGAAGCTTTCTTT.

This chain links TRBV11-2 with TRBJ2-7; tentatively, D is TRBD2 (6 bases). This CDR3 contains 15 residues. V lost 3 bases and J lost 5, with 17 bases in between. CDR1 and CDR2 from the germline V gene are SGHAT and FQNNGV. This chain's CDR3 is CASSLSGTLGDEQYF. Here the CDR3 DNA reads TGTGCCAGCAGCTTGTCCGGGACTCTGGGGGACGAGCAGTACTTC. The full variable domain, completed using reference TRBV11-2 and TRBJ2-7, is EAGVAQSPRYKIIEKRQSVAFWCNPISGHATLYWYQQILGQGPKLLIQFQNNGVVDDSQLPKDRFSAERLKGVDSTLKIQPAKLEDSAVYLCASSLSGTLGDEQYFGPGTRLTVT.

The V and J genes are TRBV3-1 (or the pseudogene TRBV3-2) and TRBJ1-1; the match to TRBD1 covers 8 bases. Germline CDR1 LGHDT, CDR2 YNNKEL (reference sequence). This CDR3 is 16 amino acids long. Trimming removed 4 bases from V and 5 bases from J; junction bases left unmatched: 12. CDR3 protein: CASSLSGRQGWTEAFF. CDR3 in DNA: TGTGCCAGCAGCCTCAGCGGCCGACAGGGGTGGACTGAAGCTTTCTTT.

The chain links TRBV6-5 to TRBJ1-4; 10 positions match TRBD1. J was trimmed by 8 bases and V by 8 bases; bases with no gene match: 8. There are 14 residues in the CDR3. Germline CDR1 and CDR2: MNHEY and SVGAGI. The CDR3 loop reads CASGRDRGGEKLFF. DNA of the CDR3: TGTGCCAGCGGCCGGGACAGGGGTGGAGAAAAACTGTTTTTT.

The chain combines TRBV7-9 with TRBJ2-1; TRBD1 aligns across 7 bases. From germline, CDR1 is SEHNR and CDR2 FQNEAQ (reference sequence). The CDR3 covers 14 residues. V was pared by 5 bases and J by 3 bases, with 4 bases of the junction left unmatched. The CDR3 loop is CASSVGTVYNEQFF. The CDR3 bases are TGTGCCAGCAGCGTGGGGACAGTCTACAATGAGCAGTTCTTC.

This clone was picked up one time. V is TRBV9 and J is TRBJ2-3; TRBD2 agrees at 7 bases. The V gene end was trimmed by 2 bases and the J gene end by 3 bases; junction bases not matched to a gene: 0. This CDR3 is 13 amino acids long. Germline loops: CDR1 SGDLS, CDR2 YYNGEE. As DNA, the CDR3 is TGTGCCAGCAGCGTGGGGGGGACAGATACGCAGTATTTT. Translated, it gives CASSVGGTDTQYF.

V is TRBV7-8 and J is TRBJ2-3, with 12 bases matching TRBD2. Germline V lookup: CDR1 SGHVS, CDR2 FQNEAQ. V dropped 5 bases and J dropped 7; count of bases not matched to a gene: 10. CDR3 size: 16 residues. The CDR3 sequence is CASSRGASGGAHTQYF. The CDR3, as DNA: TGTGCCAGCAGCCGAGGGGCTAGCGGGGGGGCTCATACGCAGTATTTT.

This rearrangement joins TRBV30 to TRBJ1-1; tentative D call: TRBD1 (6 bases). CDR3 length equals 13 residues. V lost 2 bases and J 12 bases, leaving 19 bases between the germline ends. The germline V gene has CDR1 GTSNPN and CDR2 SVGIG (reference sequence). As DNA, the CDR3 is TGTGCCTGGAGTAATGCGGGGGGCGCCAATTCTTTCTTT. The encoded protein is CAWSNAGGANSFF.

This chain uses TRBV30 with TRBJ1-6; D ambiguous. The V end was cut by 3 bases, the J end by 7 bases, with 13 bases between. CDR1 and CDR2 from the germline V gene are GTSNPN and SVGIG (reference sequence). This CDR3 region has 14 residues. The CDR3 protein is CAWRPGSPNSPLHF. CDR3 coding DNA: TGTGCCTGGAGACCGGGAAGCCCAAATTCACCCCTCCACTTT.

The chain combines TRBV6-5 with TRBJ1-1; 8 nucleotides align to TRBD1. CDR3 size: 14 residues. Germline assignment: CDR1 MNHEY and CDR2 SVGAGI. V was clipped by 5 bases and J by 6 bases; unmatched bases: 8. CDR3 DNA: TGTGCCAGCAGTACCGACTTACAGGGGGCTGAAGCTTTCTTT. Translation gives CASSTDLQGAEAFF.

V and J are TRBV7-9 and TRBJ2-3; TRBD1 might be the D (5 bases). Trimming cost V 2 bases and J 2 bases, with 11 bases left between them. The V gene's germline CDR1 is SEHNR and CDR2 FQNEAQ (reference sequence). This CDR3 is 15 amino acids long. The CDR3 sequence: CASSLWGEYTDTQYF. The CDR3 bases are TGTGCCAGCAGCTTATGGGGCGAATACACAGATACGCAGTATTTT.

Here the CDR3 reads CASSLEGRSTDTQYF. The CDR3 DNA reads TGTGCTAGTTCCTTGGAGGGGAGGAGCACAGATACGCAGTATTTT. The chain carries TRBV12-5 and TRBJ2-3, with a weak D call TRBD2 (6 bases). The CDR3 length is 15 residues. Germline V gene lookup returns CDR1 LGHNT and CDR2 FRNRAP. The V end was cut by 8 bases, the J end by 0 bases, with 15 bases between.

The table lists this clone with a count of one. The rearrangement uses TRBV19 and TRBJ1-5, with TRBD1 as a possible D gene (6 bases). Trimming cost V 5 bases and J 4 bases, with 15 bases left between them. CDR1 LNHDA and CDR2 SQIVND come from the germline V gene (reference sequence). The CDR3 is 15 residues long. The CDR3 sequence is CASSGLGTQNQPQHF. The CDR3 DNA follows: TGTGCCAGTAGTGGATTGGGGACACAGAATCAGCCCCAGCATTTT.

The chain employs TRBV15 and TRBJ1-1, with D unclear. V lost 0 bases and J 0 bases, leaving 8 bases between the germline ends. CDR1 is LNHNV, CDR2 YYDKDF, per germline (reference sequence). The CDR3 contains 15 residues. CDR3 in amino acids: CATSRDRTVNTEAFF. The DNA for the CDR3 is TGTGCCACCAGCAGAGATCGTACAGTGAACACTGAAGCTTTCTTT.

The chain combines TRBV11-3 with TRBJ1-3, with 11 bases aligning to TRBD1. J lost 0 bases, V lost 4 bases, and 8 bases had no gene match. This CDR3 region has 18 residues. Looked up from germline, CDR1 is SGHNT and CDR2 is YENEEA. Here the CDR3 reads CASSSMDRGPSSGNTIYF. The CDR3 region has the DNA TGTGCCAGCAGCTCGATGGACAGGGGGCCGAGCTCTGGAAACACCATATATTTT.